The present T cell receptor beta chain was sequenced within a study of cytomegalovirus exposure and HLA in healthy donors (dated by TCRdb to about 2017). Looking at the study overall: An earlier analysis of approximately 590 of the donors reported approximately 290 Gb of sequence data and 117 million unique TCR beta sequences from about 179 million T cells. Approximately 300 gigabases of sequencing data and 70 million to 95 million unique TCR sequences made up an early release that covered around 640 HLA-typed donors. Of the approximately 400 genotyped donors, roughly 80% fell in the genetic ancestry cluster associated with self-reported Caucasian donors. The study was designed to test whether signatures of past pathogen exposure could be identified by cataloging public T cell receptors. The T cell repertoires of 666 subjects were profiled by immunosequencing and related to cytomegalovirus serostatus. Besides the first cohort of under 700 subjects, a separate validation cohort made up of some 110 different subjects was used. To predict cytomegalovirus infection status, the study brought together high-throughput TCR immunosequencing, statistical association of individual TCRs with disease status, and machine learning. In a later analysis, previously published TCR beta repertoires from about 670 donors were re-analyzed and high-resolution HLA genotyping was added so that TCR occurrence patterns could be studied. Rather than drawing on any new phenotypic data, the later analysis identified candidate immune exposures from TCR beta sequences and the way those sequences occurred across donors. An earlier analysis of approximately 640 of the donors applied high-throughput TCR beta sequencing to assess whether each TCR beta V gene segment acted as functional or pseudogenic. Donor age, sex, ethnicity and CMV serostatus were compiled together with the repertoire data. A later genetic analysis used genome-wide SNP genotypes for about 65% of the roughly 700 donors, treating that subset as a discovery cohort. Every repertoire in the discovery cohort had been generated on one and the same sequencing platform. HLA typing included class I and class II loci at four-digit resolution. The number of donors typed differed by locus, with roughly 620-630 for A, B, C, DRB1 and DQB1, around 560 for DQA1, 600 to 610 for DPA1, and 450 to 480 for DPB1. A handful of DR-DQ haplotypes were handled as single units for association and clustering because linkage in the cohort was strong. Among a few hundred genotyped donors of the cohort, an average of approximately 250,000 unique TCR beta nucleotide sequences were sequenced per donor, about a sixth of them non-productive.

The CDR3 sequence holds 16 residues, the cysteine and phenylalanine included. Of all the DNA, just the CDR3 is kept, 48 bases in frame from base 1. Trimming costs V 2 bases and J 9 bases, and their ends lie 20 bases apart. CDR1 is given as MNHEY and CDR2 as SVGAGI, both from the germline V gene. The protocol used for the library was the immunoSEQ multiplex PCR assay. A mixture of 60 forward primers for TCR Vbeta segments and 13 reverse primers for TCR Jbeta segments was used in the multiplex PCR. Amplification of the CDR3 region of rearranged TCR beta genes was performed with a multiplex PCR assay on genomic DNA. Amplified TCR beta libraries were sequenced as 87-base-pair reads on the Illumina HiSeq System. Regarding the original processing steps: In a later analysis, 77 million or so unique TCR beta chains were counted across the 500 to 700 repertoires, and about 10 million of these chains were shared by at least two donors. A nearest-neighbor algorithm error-corrected the raw reads and collapsed the reads into unique sequences, merging closely related sequences to remove PCR and sequencing errors. Alignment of CDR3 sequences to IMGT reference sequences was used to assign V, D and J gene segments. For a sequence to be retained, a match of at least six nucleotides to both a V gene segment and a J gene segment was required. Rearrangements were called productive when the CDR3 lacked stop codons and stayed in frame with V and J; all others were non-productive. Following IMGT convention, CDR3 was defined as the stretch from the second conserved V-encoded cysteine up to the conserved J-encoded phenylalanine. The earlier analysis of around 640 of the donors excluded sequences that lacked an unambiguous match to a single V gene segment. In an earlier analysis of some 590 of the donors, a V segment was called functional when productive rearrangements were above 56.7%, and segregating when the standard deviation between donors exceeded 5%. A statistical classification framework was built for diagnosing cytomegalovirus status from the catalog of TCR beta chain sequences. A later analysis assigned V and J genes by comparing TCR nucleotide sequences with IMGT/GENE-DB human TR gene sequences. A later analysis assigned CDR3 sequences and most-parsimonious VDJ recombination scenarios with the TCRdist pipeline. A later analysis defined each TCR beta chain by its CDR3 amino acid sequence plus V-gene family, and excluded reads lacking a unique V-gene family. In a later analysis, 500 to 700 highly shared, low-generation-probability nucleotide sequences were removed to address suspected cross-contamination and a sequencing artifact. A later analysis calculated a clonal expansion index for each public chain from normalized within-repertoire ranks of inferred template counts. In a later analysis, generation probabilities were computed with a VDJ recombination model fitted to out-of-frame rearrangements, and the resulting probabilities were checked against IGoR. A later analysis scored TCR-TCR, TCR-HLA and TCR-CMV co-occurrence with hypergeometric tests, applying a repertoire-size bias correction to TCR pairs. A later analysis estimated false discovery rates by permuting HLA or CMV assignments 20 times. A later analysis grouped co-occurring TCRs with DBSCAN, adding TCRdist sequence similarity when clustering within HLA-allele-positive subsets. For co-occurrence clustering, repertoires with fewer than 30,000 or more than 120,000 public chains were excluded, along with about five repertoires with anomalous nucleotide sharing. TCRdb retrieved this table from immuneACCESS and kept in-frame rearrangements only. Not all clones are present; in checked studies, unresolved V genes account for under half, and no reason is known for the remainder. V and J calls and clone size follow that table, whereas D and trimming were derived from the DNA. This sample is represented by some 180,000 clones; 70% to 80% of them were singletons. In total, the top ten clones hold roughly 3.7% of the sample.

The cohort was made up of 650 to 700 healthy bone marrow donors. Cohort members were all nominally healthy when sampled, although unrecorded immune exposures were likely present. The donor was CMV seropositive and was included in the group of 250 to 300 seropositive cohort members. Each donor provided a peripheral blood sample, and peripheral blood mononuclear cells were used for TCR beta sequencing. Genomic DNA extraction from the blood cell samples was performed with the Qiagen DNeasy Blood Extraction Kit. As for this clone: Its specific antigen is unknown. Per-base qualities were not stored, and no clone one base away is much larger.

What the study reported, not specific to this receptor: At a false discovery rate of 0.05, a later analysis linked about 17,000 TCR beta sequences to specific HLA alleles. In vitro tests confirmed that three of the cytomegalovirus-associated TCR beta chains recognize cytomegalovirus antigens. The authors suggested that the approach could potentially be extended to other disease states and immunological phenotypes. HLA typing was unavailable for some donors at each locus, so association tests used only the typed subset. A cluster of highly shared sequence variants was judged likely to be a technical artifact of the sequencing pipeline. CMV serostatus was the only immune exposure information available for the cohort. Most TCR sequences were observed very rarely across donors, whereas some public TCRs were present in many individuals. A later analysis reported that several top co-occurrence clusters appeared linked to parvovirus B19, influenza, CMV and Epstein-Barr virus. A later analysis found that HLA-associated TCR beta chains were more clonally expanded and had lower generation probabilities than equally common non-associated chains. The classifier was reported to diagnose cytomegalovirus status with high specificity and sensitivity in both the original and validation cohorts. Broadly in line with IMGT annotations, most TCR beta V segments showed up in productive rearrangements about 87% or about 30% of the time in an earlier analysis of 587 of the donors. In a later analysis, the rate of TCR association differed among HLA loci, with DRB1 alleles having the most associated TCRs and HLA-C alleles having the fewest. The cohort was sequenced for TCR beta chains only, and without alpha or paired-chain data the features that could be detected were limited. Because counts were too low, approximately 15 rarely observed V segments, including chromosome 9 orphons, were excluded from the earlier analysis of 587 of the donors. Most CMV-associated TCR beta chains appeared to be HLA-restricted in a later analysis, and the HLA associations seemed to be driven largely by CMV exposure. According to a later genetic analysis, donors in an Asian-associated ancestry cluster had fewer N-insertions in productive TCRs than the approximately 650-donor mean. A further reported finding was that TCR beta sequences accurately predicted the HLA-A and HLA-B alleles for most subjects in the first cohort. Roughly uniform sequencing depth across donors was assumed in presence/absence analyses, although this assumption may not hold. A total of about 150 TCR beta chains were listed by the study as associated with cytomegalovirus. V-gene and J-gene trimming of TCR beta chains was associated with a missense DCLRE1C variant in a later genetic analysis, and the association was replicated in an independent cohort. Strong co-occurrence of HLA alleles, especially DR and DQ, made assigning TCR associations to individual alleles difficult. Because the 87-base-pair reads could not distinguish some IMGT-functional V segments, including TRBV6-2 and TRBV6-3, those segments were excluded. Correlated functional status among segregating V segments might be attributable to linkage disequilibrium, but an unknown experimental factor could not be ruled out.

Recombination joined TRBV6-5 with TRBJ2-1; TRBD2 is perhaps the D gene, given 6 matching bases. The sequencing input was PBMCs. The sequence was collected from a woman between 55 and 75 years old in good health and CMV-seropositive. The DNA reads TGTGCCAGCAGTTACGGGGGGTCGGGGTTCAGCGGTGAGCAGTTCTTC. It codes for CASSYGGSGFSGEQFF.